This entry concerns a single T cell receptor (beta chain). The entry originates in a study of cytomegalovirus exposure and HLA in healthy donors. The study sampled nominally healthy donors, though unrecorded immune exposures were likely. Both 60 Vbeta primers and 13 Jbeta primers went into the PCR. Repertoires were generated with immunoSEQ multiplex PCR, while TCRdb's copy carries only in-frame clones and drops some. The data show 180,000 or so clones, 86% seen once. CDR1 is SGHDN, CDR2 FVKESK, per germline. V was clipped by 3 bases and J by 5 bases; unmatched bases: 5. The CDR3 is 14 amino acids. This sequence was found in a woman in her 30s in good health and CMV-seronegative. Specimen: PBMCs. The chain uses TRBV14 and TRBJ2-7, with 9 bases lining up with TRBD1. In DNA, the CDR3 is TGTGCCAGCAGCCACCGGGACAGGGACCACGAGCAGTACTTC. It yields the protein CASSHRDRDHEQYF.